A selection of T cell receptor beta chains follows, all from one sample in a study of CD8 T cells in Susac syndrome. TCRdb re-called the immunoSEQ multiplex PCR reads with MiXCR, one entry per CDR3 protein. The table records about 160,000 distinct CDR3 sequences, 90% to 96% of them present only once. Sequenced material: CD4+ T cells from PBMCs. The receptors stem from a human donor with Susac syndrome. Both conserved end residues are part of each CDR3. D genes are given only for firm matches. Size is omitted from some rows. Given values are once, few, many or a class for expanded clones.

clone_size	v_call	d_call	j_call	cdr3_nt	cdr3_aa
.	TRBV7-2	.	TRBJ1-5	TGTGCCAGCAGCAGCGACCAGTGGGGCAATCAGCCCCAGCATTTT	CASSSDQWGNQPQHF
.	TRBV3-1	.	TRBJ1-4	TGTGCCAGCAGCCAGAACCGGCTGAATGAAAAACTGTTTTTT	CASSQNRLNEKLFF
.	TRBV20-1	.	TRBJ2-2	TGCAGTGCCCCAGGGTGGTCCGGGGAGCTGTTTTTT	CSAPGWSGELFF
.	TRBV12-3/TRBV12-4	.	TRBJ1-4	TGTGCCAGCAGCCGAGAAGGGGGGAGAGAAAAACTGTTTTTT	CASSREGGREKLFF
.	TRBV6-5	TRBD2	TRBJ2-7	TGTGCCAGCAACCCTTTCTCGGCTAGCGGAGAGCAGTACTTC	CASNPFSASGEQYF
.	TRBV12-3/TRBV12-4	.	TRBJ2-5	TGTGCCAGCAGCCCCCGGGGAAGGGGCGCGGGGGAGACCCAGTACTTC	CASSPRGRGAGETQYF
.	TRBV21-1	.	TRBJ2-2	TGTGCCAGCAGCAACGGGTCCGGGGAGCTGTTTTTT	CASSNGSGELFF
.	TRBV7-2	.	TRBJ1-6	TGTGCCAGCAGCCGTCAAGGCGGCGACTCACCCCTCCACTTT	CASSRQGGDSPLHF
.	TRBV4-2	TRBD1	TRBJ1-2	TGTGCCAGCAGCCAAGTCGGACAGGGGGATCGGGGCTACACCTTC	CASSQVGQGDRGYTF
once	TRBV7-8	.	TRBJ1-5	TGTGCCAGCAGCCTAGAGGGGCTCGTGAGCAATCAGCCCCAGCATTTT	CASSLEGLVSNQPQHF
.	TRBV7-8	.	TRBJ2-5	TGTGCCAGCAGCCCCTCGCTAGAGACCCAGTACTTC	CASSPSLETQYF
.	TRBV3-1	.	TRBJ1-1	TGTGCCAGCAGCCGACGCTCGAACACTGAAGCTTTCTTT	CASSRRSNTEAFF
.	TRBV12-3/TRBV12-4	.	TRBJ1-1	TGTGCCAGCAGTATCTCGACAGGTCCCTCCACTGAAGCTTTCTTT	CASSISTGPSTEAFF
.	TRBV29-1	TRBD1	TRBJ2-7	TGCAGCGTTCAGGACAGGGAGTCCTACGAGCAGTACTTC	CSVQDRESYEQYF
.	TRBV2	.	TRBJ2-5	TGTGCCAGCATGAGGGGCCTCGAGACCCAGTACTTC	CASMRGLETQYF
.	TRBV7-2	.	TRBJ1-1	TGTGCCAGCAGCTTTGGTCGGTTGAACACTGAAGCTTTCTTT	CASSFGRLNTEAFF
once	TRBV30	TRBD2	TRBJ2-7	TGTGCCTGGGAGCGGGAGGGCTACGAGCAGTACTTC	CAWEREGYEQYF
.	TRBV5-1	.	TRBJ2-1	TGCGCCAGCAGCCCAGTACTCCGGGACGGTCACCACAATGAGCAGTTCTTC	CASSPVLRDGHHNEQFF
.	TRBV7-8	.	TRBJ1-5	TGTGCCAGCAGCTTAATTCGCACGCTAGCGAGCAATCAGCCCCAGCATTTT	CASSLIRTLASNQPQHF
.	TRBV19	TRBD1	TRBJ1-5	TGTGCCAGTACCCCGACAGGGGGCAATCAGCCCCAGCATTTT	CASTPTGGNQPQHF
once	TRBV7-9	.	TRBJ2-6	TGTGCCAGCAGTATTGCGGGCCACCTCTCTGGGGCCAACGTCCTGACTTTC	CASSIAGHLSGANVLTF
.	TRBV29-1	.	TRBJ1-2	TGCAGCGTCAATCTGGCGGGAACCAACTATGGCTACACCTTC	CSVNLAGTNYGYTF
.	TRBV28	.	TRBJ2-6	TGTGCCAGCAGTCCGATCAGAGGGACCTCCTCTGGGGCCAACGTCCTGACTTTC	CASSPIRGTSSGANVLTF
.	TRBV24-1	.	TRBJ2-7	TGTGCCACCAGTGATTTACCCCGTGGTAACTCCTACGAGCAGTACTTC	CATSDLPRGNSYEQYF
.	TRBV5-1	TRBD2	TRBJ2-3	TGCGCCAGCAGCTTGGGACTAGCGGAGATCACAGATACGCAGTATTTT	CASSLGLAEITDTQYF
.	TRBV28	.	TRBJ1-5	TGTGCCTCCCGGCCCCCCAGCAATCAGCCCCAGCATTTT	CASRPPSNQPQHF
.	TRBV20-1	.	TRBJ2-3	TGCAGTGCCAATAATAGGATGGGCGCACAAAGGGATACGCAGTATTTT	CSANNRMGAQRDTQYF
.	TRBV18	TRBD2	TRBJ2-7	TGTGCCAGCTCACCCCGGGAGGCCCTCGAGCAGTACTTC	CASSPREALEQYF
once	TRBV6-2/TRBV6-3	TRBD2	TRBJ2-7	TGTGCCAGCAGGGGGACTAGCGGGAGTTCCGAGCAGTACTTC	CASRGTSGSSEQYF
.	TRBV3-1	.	TRBJ2-2	TGTGCCAGCAGCCCTGACCCAGTCGACACCGGGGAGCTGTTTTTT	CASSPDPVDTGELFF
once	TRBV14	.	TRBJ2-7	TGTGCCAGCAGCCAAGGACCCGGCAGCTCCTACGAGCAGTACTTC	CASSQGPGSSYEQYF
once	TRBV9	.	TRBJ2-5	TGTGCCAGCAGCGTAGGTCCGGGGGACCAAGAGACCCAGTACTTC	CASSVGPGDQETQYF
.	TRBV5-1	.	TRBJ1-2	TGCGCCAGCAGAGCCCGGGGGAGTGACTATGGCTACACCTTC	CASRARGSDYGYTF
.	TRBV29-1	TRBD1	TRBJ1-1	TGCAGCGCTCGAGGACAGGGTTTGACTGAAGCTTTCTTT	CSARGQGLTEAFF
.	TRBV20-1	.	TRBJ2-2	TGCAGTGCTCCACAGCCTCAGCGGACCGGGGAGCTGTTTTTT	CSAPQPQRTGELFF
.	TRBV12-3/TRBV12-4	.	TRBJ2-7	TGTGCCAGCAGTTTAGCGTCCAGGGCCGACTACGAGCAGTACTTC	CASSLASRADYEQYF
.	TRBV29-1	.	TRBJ2-7	TGCAGCGTAGGACAGACGGCCTACGAGCAGTACTTC	CSVGQTAYEQYF
.	TRBV25-1	TRBD1	TRBJ1-5	TGTGCCAGCAGTCCCGGGACAGCCGTTAGCAATCAGCCCCAGCATTTT	CASSPGTAVSNQPQHF
once	TRBV7-2	.	TRBJ1-5	TGTGCCAGCAGCTTAGTGGCAGAGAGGTCCCAGCCCCAGCATTTT	CASSLVAERSQPQHF
.	TRBV4-3	.	TRBJ2-2	TGCGCCAGCAGCCAAGATGTGGGCACCGGGGAGCTGTTTTTT	CASSQDVGTGELFF
.	TRBV20-1	.	TRBJ2-5	TGCAGTGCTGGGTCCCCCCGTCGGGAGACCCAGTACTTC	CSAGSPRRETQYF